This TCR beta chain was observed in a study of cytomegalovirus exposure and HLA in healthy donors. The PCR employed 60 Vbeta primers together with 13 Jbeta primers. TCRdb's copy holds only in-frame clones and misses some; the assay was immunoSEQ multiplex PCR. The sample holds roughly 100,000 clones, approximately 80% seen once. Sequenced: PBMCs. The source of this sequence is a male donor in good health and CMV-seronegative.

The CDR3, as DNA: TGTGCCAGCAGCTTGGGACAGCTTATTGGCAGGGGTTATCGGCCCCTCCACTTT. Encoded protein: CASSLGQLIGRGYRPLHF. The chain combines TRBV27 with TRBJ1-6; 7 nucleotides line up with TRBD1. Germline lookup yields CDR1 MNHEY and CDR2 SMNVEV (reference sequence). V shed 6 bases, J shed 13 bases, and the junction held 24 bases outside the gene matches. The CDR3 sequence is 18 residues long.